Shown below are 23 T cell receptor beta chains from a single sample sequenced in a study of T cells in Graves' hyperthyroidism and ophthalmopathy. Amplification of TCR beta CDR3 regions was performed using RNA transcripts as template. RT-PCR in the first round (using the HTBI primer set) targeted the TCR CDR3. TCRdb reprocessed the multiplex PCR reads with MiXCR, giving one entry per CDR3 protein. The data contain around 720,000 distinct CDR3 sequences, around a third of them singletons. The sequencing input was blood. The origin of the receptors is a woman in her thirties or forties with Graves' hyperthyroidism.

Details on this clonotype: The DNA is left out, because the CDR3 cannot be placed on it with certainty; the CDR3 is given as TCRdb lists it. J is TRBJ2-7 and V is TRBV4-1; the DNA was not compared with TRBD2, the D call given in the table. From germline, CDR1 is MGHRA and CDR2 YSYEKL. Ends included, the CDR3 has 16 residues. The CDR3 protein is CASSQDVGGGATGRYF.

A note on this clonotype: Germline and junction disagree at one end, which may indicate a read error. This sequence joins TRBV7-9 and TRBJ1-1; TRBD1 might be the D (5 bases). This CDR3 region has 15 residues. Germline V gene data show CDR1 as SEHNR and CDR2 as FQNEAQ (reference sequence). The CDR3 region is CAGSLEGPPNTEAFF. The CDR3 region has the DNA TGTGCCGGCAGCTTAGAGGGGCCTCCGAACACTGAAGCTTTCTTT.

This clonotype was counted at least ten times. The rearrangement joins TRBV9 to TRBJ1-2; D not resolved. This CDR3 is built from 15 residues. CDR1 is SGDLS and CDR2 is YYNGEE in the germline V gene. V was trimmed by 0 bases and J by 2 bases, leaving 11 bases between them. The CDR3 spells CASSVGLPANYGYTF. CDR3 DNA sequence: TGTGCCAGCAGCGTAGGCCTCCCTGCCAACTATGGCTACACCTTC.

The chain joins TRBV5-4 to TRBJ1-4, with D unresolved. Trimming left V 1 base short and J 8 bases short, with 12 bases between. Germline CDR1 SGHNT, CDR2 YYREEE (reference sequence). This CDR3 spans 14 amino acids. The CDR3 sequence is CASSLMGRSEKLFF. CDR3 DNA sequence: TGTGCCAGCAGCTTGATGGGCCGTTCGGAAAAACTGTTTTTT.

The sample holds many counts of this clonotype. The CDR3 DNA reads TGTGCCAGCAGCTTAGACAGCGGGCCCGGGGGCTACACCTTC. Amino acids: CASSLDSGPGGYTF. V gene TRBV7-9 combines with J gene TRBJ1-2; D is unresolved. Trimming cost V 1 base and J 8 bases, with 14 bases left between them. This CDR3 has 14 residues. CDR1 is SEHNR, CDR2 FQNEAQ, per germline (reference sequence).

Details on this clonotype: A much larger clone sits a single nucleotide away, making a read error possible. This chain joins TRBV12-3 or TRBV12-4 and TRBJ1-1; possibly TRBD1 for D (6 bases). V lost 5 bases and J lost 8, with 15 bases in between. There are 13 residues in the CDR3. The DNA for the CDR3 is TGTGCCAGCAGTATCGGGCAGGGGCCAGAAGCTTTCTTT. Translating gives CASSIGQGPEAFF.

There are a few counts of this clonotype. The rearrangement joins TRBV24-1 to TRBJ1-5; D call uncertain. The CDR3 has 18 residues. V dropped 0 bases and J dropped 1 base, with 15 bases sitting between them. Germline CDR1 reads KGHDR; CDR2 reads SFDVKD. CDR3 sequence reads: CATSDLQVRPSSNQPQHF. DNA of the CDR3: TGTGCCACCAGTGATTTGCAAGTGAGACCCTCCAGCAATCAGCCCCAGCATTTT.

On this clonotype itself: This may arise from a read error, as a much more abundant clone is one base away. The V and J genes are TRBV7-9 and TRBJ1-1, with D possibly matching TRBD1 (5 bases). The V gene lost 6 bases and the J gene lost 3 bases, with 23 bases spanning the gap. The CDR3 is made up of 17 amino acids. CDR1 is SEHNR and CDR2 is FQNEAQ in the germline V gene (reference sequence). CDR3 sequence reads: CASRTSARGRTDTEAFF. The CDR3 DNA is TGTGCCAGCAGGACCAGTGCAAGGGGCCGGACGGACACTGAAGCTTTCTTT.

In nucleotides, the CDR3 is TGTGCCAGCAGTCGGGGAACAGGGGTAGAGACCCAGTACTTC. Amino acid sequence: CASSRGTGVETQYF. The chain joins TRBV6-5 to TRBJ2-5; 7 bases map to TRBD1. J was trimmed by 4 bases and V by 5 bases; bases with no gene match: 7. CDR1 and CDR2 from the germline V gene are MNHEY and SVGAGI. CDR3 length equals 14 residues.

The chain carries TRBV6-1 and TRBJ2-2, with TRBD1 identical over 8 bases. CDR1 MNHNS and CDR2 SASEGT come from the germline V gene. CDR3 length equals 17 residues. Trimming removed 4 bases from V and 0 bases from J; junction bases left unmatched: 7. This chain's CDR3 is CASSGDRFLTNTGELFF. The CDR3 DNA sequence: TGTGCCAGCAGTGGGGACAGGTTCCTAACGAACACCGGGGAGCTGTTTTTT.

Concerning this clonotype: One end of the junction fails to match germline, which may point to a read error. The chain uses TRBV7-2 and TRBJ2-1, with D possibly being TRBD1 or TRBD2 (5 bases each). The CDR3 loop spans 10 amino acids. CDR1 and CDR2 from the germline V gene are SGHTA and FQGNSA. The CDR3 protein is CASSLPGPSF. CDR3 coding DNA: TGTGCCAGCAGCTTACCGGGACCGTCCTTC.

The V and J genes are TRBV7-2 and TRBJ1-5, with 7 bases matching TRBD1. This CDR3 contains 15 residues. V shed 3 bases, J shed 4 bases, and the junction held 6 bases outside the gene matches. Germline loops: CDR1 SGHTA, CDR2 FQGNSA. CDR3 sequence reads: CASSFVTGANQPQHF. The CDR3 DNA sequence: TGTGCCAGCAGCTTCGTAACAGGGGCTAATCAGCCCCAGCATTTT.

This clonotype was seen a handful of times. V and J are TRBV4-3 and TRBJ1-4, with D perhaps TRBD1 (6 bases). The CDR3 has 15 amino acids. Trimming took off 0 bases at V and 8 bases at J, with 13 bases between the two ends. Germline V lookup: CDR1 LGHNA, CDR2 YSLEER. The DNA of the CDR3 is TGCGCCAGCAGCCAAGAAAACGGCAGGGGAGAAAAACTGTTTTTT. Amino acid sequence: CASSQENGRGEKLFF.

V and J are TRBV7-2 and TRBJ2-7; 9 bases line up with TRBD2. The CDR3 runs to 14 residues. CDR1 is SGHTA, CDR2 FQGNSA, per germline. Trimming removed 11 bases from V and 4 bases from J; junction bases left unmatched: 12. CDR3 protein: CAWSLREGLYEQYF. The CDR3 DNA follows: TGTGCCTGGAGTTTGCGGGAGGGCCTGTACGAGCAGTACTTC.

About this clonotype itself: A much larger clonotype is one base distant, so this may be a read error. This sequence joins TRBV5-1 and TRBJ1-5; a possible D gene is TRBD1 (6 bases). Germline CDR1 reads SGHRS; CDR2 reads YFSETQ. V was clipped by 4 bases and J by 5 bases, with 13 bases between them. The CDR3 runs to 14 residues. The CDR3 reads CASSLTGSDQPQHF. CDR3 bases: TGCGCCAGCAGCCTTACAGGGTCGGATCAGCCCCAGCATTTT.

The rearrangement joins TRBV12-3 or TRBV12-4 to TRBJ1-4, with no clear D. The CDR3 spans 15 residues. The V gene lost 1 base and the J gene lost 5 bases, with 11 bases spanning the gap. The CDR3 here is CASSLGDQRNEKLFF. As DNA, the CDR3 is TGTGCCAGCAGTTTAGGGGATCAGCGGAATGAAAAACTGTTTTTT.

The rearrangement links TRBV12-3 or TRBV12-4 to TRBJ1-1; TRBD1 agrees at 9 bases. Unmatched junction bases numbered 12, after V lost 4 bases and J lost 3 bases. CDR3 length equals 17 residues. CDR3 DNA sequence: TGTGCCAGCAGTTACCGGAGGACAGGGGCGCACGACACTGAAGCTTTCTTT. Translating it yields CASSYRRTGAHDTEAFF.

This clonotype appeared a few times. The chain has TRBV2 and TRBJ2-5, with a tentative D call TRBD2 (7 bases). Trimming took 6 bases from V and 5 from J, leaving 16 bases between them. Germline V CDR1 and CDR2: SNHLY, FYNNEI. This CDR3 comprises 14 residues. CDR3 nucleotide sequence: TGTGCCAGCAGCGAGGGGGGGGCGCGGGAGACCCAGTACTTC. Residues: CASSEGGARETQYF.

CDR3 sequence reads: CASRHGTYEQYF. DNA of the CDR3: TGTGCCAGCAGACACGGGACTTACGAGCAGTACTTC. This chain connects TRBV11-2 to TRBJ2-7; a possible D gene is TRBD2 (6 bases). Germline V CDR1 and CDR2: SGHAT, FQNNGV. The length of the CDR3 is 12 residues. The V gene lost 6 bases and the J gene lost 4 bases, with 10 bases spanning the gap.

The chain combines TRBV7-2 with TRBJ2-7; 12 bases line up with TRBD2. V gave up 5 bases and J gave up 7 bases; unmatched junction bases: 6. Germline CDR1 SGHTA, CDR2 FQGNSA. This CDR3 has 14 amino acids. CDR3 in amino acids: CASSRTSGTREQYF. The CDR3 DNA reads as TGTGCCAGCAGCCGGACTAGCGGGACGAGGGAGCAGTACTTC.

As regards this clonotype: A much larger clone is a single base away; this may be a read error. CDR3 sequence (DNA): TGTGCCAGCAGTGAATTGACAGGAGGAACTGATGAAAAACTGTTTTTT. Its protein product is CASSELTGGTDEKLFF. The V gene is TRBV2, the J gene TRBJ1-4; D perhaps matches TRBD1 (6 bases). The CDR3 runs 16 residues. Germline CDR1 and CDR2: SNHLY and FYNNEI.

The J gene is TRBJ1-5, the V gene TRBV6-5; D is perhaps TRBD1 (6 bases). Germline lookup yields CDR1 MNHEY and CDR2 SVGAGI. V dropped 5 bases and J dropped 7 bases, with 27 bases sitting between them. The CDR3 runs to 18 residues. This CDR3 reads CASSQQGVQRPSAQPQHF. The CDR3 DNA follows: TGTGCCAGCAGTCAACAGGGAGTTCAACGCCCGTCGGCCCAGCCCCAGCATTTT.

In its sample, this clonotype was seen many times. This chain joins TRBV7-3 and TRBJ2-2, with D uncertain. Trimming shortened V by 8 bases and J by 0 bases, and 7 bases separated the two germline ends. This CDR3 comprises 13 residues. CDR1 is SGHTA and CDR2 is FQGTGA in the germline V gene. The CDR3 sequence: CASGIANTGELFF. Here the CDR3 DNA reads TGTGCCAGCGGCATCGCGAACACCGGGGAGCTGTTTTTT. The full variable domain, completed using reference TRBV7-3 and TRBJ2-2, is GAGVSQTPSNKVTEKGKYVELRCDPISGHTALYWYRQSLGQGPEFLIYFQGTGAADDSGLPNDRFFAVRPEGSVSTLKIQRTERGDSAVYLCASGIANTGELFFGEGSRLTVL.